This TCR beta chain was captured by sequencing in a study of identical twins. The table lists this clonotype with a few counts. Each CDR3 protein gets one entry after TCRdb re-called the 5' RACE reads with MiXCR. This sample carries fewer than 900,000 distinct CDR3 sequences, around 20% of them seen once, and the ten largest clones take roughly 4.3%. The sample also formed part of further work on T cells expressing NK-cell markers. That source notes: Seven donors tested HCMV-seropositive and one tested seronegative among the eight sequenced.

The origin of this receptor is a woman younger than 35 in good health. The sequencing sample was made of PBMCs.

CDR3 region: CASSGILNTGELFF. CDR3 DNA: TGTGCCAGCTCTGGGATTTTAAACACCGGGGAGCTGTTTTTT. This chain connects TRBV6-1 to TRBJ2-2, with D unclear. V shed 8 bases and J shed 2 bases, with 12 bases lying between them. The CDR3 runs to 14 residues. Germline assignment: CDR1 MNHNS and CDR2 SASEGT.